This is a list of T cell receptor beta chains from one sample in a study of early T cells in non-severe SARS-CoV-2 infection. One entry per CDR3 protein results from TCRdb running MiXCR on the 5' RACE reads. The table has 55,000 to 65,000 distinct CDR3 sequences, 10% to 15% seen once. Specimen: whole blood, collected at baseline. The receptors shown here come from an adult who was a healthcare worker with PCR-confirmed SARS-CoV-2 infection or an uninfected control (not recorded which). Each CDR3 is given with its conserved first and last residue. Fields, in order: clone size, J gene, D gene, V gene, CDR3 DNA, CDR3 protein. The D gene is left open where the match is weak. The size field is filled for only some rows; it gives once, few, many or a size class.

few,TRBJ1-3,NA,TRBV20-1,TGCAGTGCATCTCGATCCGGGACACCCTCTGGAAACACCATATATTTT,CSASRSGTPSGNTIYF
few,TRBJ2-7,TRBD1,TRBV11-2,TGTGCCAGCAGCCCGGCGAGGGGGCGCTTCGAGCAGTACTTC,CASSPARGRFEQYF
NA,TRBJ1-2,TRBD1,TRBV10-3,TGTGCCATCAGTGAACCTGACAGGGGCTATGGCTACACCTTC,CAISEPDRGYGYTF
many,TRBJ2-7,TRBD1,TRBV29-1,TGCAGCGTCCGGACAGGGGCCTACGAGCAGTACTTC,CSVRTGAYEQYF
few,TRBJ2-1,TRBD1,TRBV6-4,TGTGCCAGCAGTGAGGGAGCAGGGGGCAATCATGAGCAGTTCTTC,CASSEGAGGNHEQFF
few,TRBJ2-1,NA,TRBV4-3,TGCGCCAGCAGCCAAGACGGTGTTAGCGAGGATGAGCAGTTCTTC,CASSQDGVSEDEQFF
NA,TRBJ2-7,NA,TRBV7-2,TGTGCCAGCAGCCCGTTGTTAGCGGAGAGCTCCTACGAGCAGTACTTC,CASSPLLAESSYEQYF
NA,TRBJ1-4,TRBD1,TRBV7-9,TGTGCCAGCACCTTGACAGGGCAGGAAAAAAAACTGTTTTTT,CASTLTGQEKKLFF
many,TRBJ2-7,NA,TRBV28,TGTGCCAGCAGCTCTTCCAGGCAGAGTTACGAGCAGTACTTC,CASSSSRQSYEQYF
NA,TRBJ2-3,TRBD2,TRBV11-2,TGTGCCAGCAGCCCTATAGGGACTAGCGGAAATTGGAACACAGATACGCAGTATTTT,CASSPIGTSGNWNTDTQYF
NA,TRBJ1-1,TRBD1,TRBV20-1,TGCAGTGCGGACAGGGAATGGGCGGCTTTCTTT,CSADREWAAFF
few,TRBJ1-5,NA,TRBV19,TGTGCCAGTAGTACGACGTATAGCAATCAGCCCCAGCATTTT,CASSTTYSNQPQHF
many,TRBJ2-7,NA,TRBV29-1,TGCAGCGTTGAAGGTGACGACTACGAGCAGTACTTC,CSVEGDDYEQYF
NA,TRBJ2-5,NA,TRBV6-6,TGTGCCAGTGAGCGGGTGTACCAAGAGACCCAGTACTTC,CASERVYQETQYF
many,TRBJ2-7,TRBD1,TRBV28,TGTGCCAGCAGTTTAACAGGGGGATCATCATACGAGCAGTACTTC,CASSLTGGSSYEQYF
many,TRBJ2-1,NA,TRBV7-2,TGTGCCAGCAGCCCAAACGGACAAAACAATGAGCAGTTCTTC,CASSPNGQNNEQFF
NA,TRBJ1-1,NA,TRBV20-1,TGCAGTGCTAGAGCACAGTCAATTAACACTGAAGCTTTCTTT,CSARAQSINTEAFF
many,TRBJ2-3,TRBD2,TRBV3-1,TGTGCCAGCAGCCAATTTGCCCTAGCGGGAGCCCTAGCAGATACGCAGTATTTT,CASSQFALAGALADTQYF
many,TRBJ1-1,TRBD1,TRBV29-1,TGCAGCGTTCCCCGGACAGGGAGTTTTGAAGCTTTCTTT,CSVPRTGSFEAFF